The 25 T cell receptor beta chains presented below share a single source sample, sequenced in a study of Ad26.COV2.S vaccination and SARS-CoV-2 variants. As for treatment: about 20 received Ad26.COV2.S at low or high dose, single or two shots; about five received placebo; per-sample allocation not given. Repertoires come from day 63 after the first vaccine or placebo injection. Profiling relied on immunoSEQ multiplex PCR, and the TCRdb table lists in-frame clones only, not all of them. This table holds fewer than 500,000 clones, approximately 92% found once. The material sequenced was peripheral blood, taken in a trial of Ad26.COV2.S vaccine versus placebo. These receptor sequences come from a person aged 18-65 years who received the Ad26.COV2.S COVID-19 vaccine or a placebo.

This chain joins TRBV4-1 and TRBJ1-4; the D gene is possibly TRBD1 (5 bases). In germline, CDR1 is MGHRA, CDR2 YSYEKL. The ends were cut back, 5 bases at V and 9 bases at J, with 22 bases in the middle. The CDR3 has 16 residues. The CDR3 reads CASSETRVAGMKKLFF. Here the CDR3 DNA reads TGCGCCAGCAGCGAAACCAGGGTGGCCGGGATGAAAAAACTGTTTTTT.

The chain uses TRBV19 and TRBJ1-2, with D perhaps TRBD1 (6 bases). The ends were cut back, 5 bases at V and 4 bases at J, with 11 bases in the middle. Germline V CDR1 and CDR2: LNHDA, SQIVND (reference sequence). The CDR3 is 13 residues long. CDR3 protein: CASSPTGTYGYTF. As DNA, the CDR3 is TGTGCCAGTAGTCCTACAGGGACCTATGGCTACACCTTC.

The V and J genes are TRBV5-1 and TRBJ2-5; the D call may be TRBD1 or TRBD2 (5 bases each). Germline CDR1 SGHRS, CDR2 YFSETQ. V was pared by 4 bases and J by 4 bases, with 17 bases between. This CDR3 region has 15 residues. Written as DNA, the CDR3 is TGCGCCAGCAGCCGGGGCGCCTTAGGGTCAGAGACCCAGTACTTC. Translated: CASSRGALGSETQYF.

This clone was detected only once. The rearrangement uses TRBV10-2 and TRBJ2-7; D is perhaps TRBD2 (5 bases). The CDR3 totals 14 residues. Germline loops: CDR1 WSHSY, CDR2 SAAADI. Trimming stripped 3 bases from V and 2 bases from J, with 11 bases between. Here the CDR3 reads CASSEGSAAYEQYF. The CDR3 DNA reads as TGCGCCAGCAGTGAAGGTAGCGCCGCCTACGAGCAGTACTTC.

In DNA, the CDR3 is TGTGCCAGTAGTATAACCGGGAGACCCCCAGCCACAGATACGCAGTATTTT. The encoded protein is CASSITGRPPATDTQYF. The rearrangement links TRBV19 to TRBJ2-3; D possibly corresponds to TRBD2 (6 bases). V lost 2 bases and J 2 bases, leaving 17 bases between the germline ends. CDR1 and CDR2 from the germline V gene are LNHDA and SQIVND (reference sequence). The CDR3 consists of 17 residues.

V is TRBV5-1 and J is TRBJ2-3; maybe TRBD1 (6 bases). V was clipped by 4 bases and J by 7 bases, with 19 bases between them. CDR3 length: 15 residues. Germline V gene lookup returns CDR1 SGHRS and CDR2 YFSETQ. Here the CDR3 DNA reads TGCGCCAGCAGCATTAGGCCGGGACACTTAAATACGCAGTATTTT. Encoded protein: CASSIRPGHLNTQYF.

In DNA, the CDR3 is TGTGCCAGTAGTATTAGTATTAATGAGCAGTTCTTC. This encodes CASSISINEQFF. V gene TRBV19 combines with J gene TRBJ2-1; D not resolved. Germline loops: CDR1 LNHDA, CDR2 SQIVND (reference sequence). Trimming left V 3 bases short and J 7 bases short, with 7 bases between. This CDR3 spans 12 amino acids.

The chain uses TRBV19 and TRBJ2-5; D might be TRBD1 or TRBD2, each matching 5 bases. This CDR3 is 18 amino acids long. The ends were cut back, 0 bases at V and 2 bases at J, with 19 bases in the middle. The germline V gene encodes CDR1 LNHDA and CDR2 SQIVND (reference sequence). CDR3 DNA sequence: TGTGCCAGTAGTATAGATGTCCCGACTGAGTGGGGGCAAGAGACCCAGTACTTC. Its protein product is CASSIDVPTEWGQETQYF.

Here the CDR3 DNA reads TGTGCCAGCAGCCGATCGACAGGGGTGGAAAACACCATATATTTT. It specifies CASSRSTGVENTIYF. This chain connects TRBV7-6 to TRBJ1-3; 8 positions match TRBD1. Germline-derived CDR1 and CDR2 are SGHVS and FNYEAQ. The CDR3 length is 15 residues. V was clipped by 5 bases and J by 6 bases; unmatched bases: 9.

The gene calls are TRBV4-3 and TRBJ2-7, with D perhaps TRBD2 (5 bases). Trimming cost V 5 bases and J 3 bases, with 17 bases left between them. Germline CDR1 reads LGHNA; CDR2 reads YSLEER. This CDR3 region has 15 residues. DNA of the CDR3: TGCGCCAGCAGCTACGGAGGCCACCAGGACTACGAGCAGTACTTC. It specifies CASSYGGHQDYEQYF.

The chain recombines TRBV10-3 with TRBJ2-5; 12 bases map to TRBD2. From germline, CDR1 is ENHRY and CDR2 SYGVKD. The ends lost 4 bases at V and 2 bases at J; junction bases unmatched: 5. This CDR3 is 16 amino acids long. In nucleotides, the CDR3 is TGTGCCATCAGTGCACTAGCGGGAGGACGGCAAGAGACCCAGTACTTC. The encoded protein is CAISALAGGRQETQYF.

This chain connects TRBV6-2 or TRBV6-3 to TRBJ2-3, with D possibly TRBD2 on 5 matching bases. CDR3 size: 15 residues. Per the germline V gene, CDR1 is MNHEY and CDR2 is SVGEGT. The V and J ends lost 0 bases and 0 bases respectively, with 7 bases between them. DNA for the CDR3: TGTGCCAGCAGTTACTCGGAGGAGAGCACAGATACGCAGTATTTT. As protein: CASSYSEESTDTQYF.

The count of this clone is one. The chain recombines TRBV9 with TRBJ1-2, with 7 nucleotides matching TRBD1. This CDR3 has 15 residues. V was pared by 2 bases and J by 8 bases, with 12 bases of the junction left unmatched. The germline V gene encodes CDR1 SGDLS and CDR2 YYNGEE. In DNA form, the CDR3 reads TGTGCCAGCAGCGTGGTTGACAGGGTGGCAGGAGGCTACACCTTC. This gives the protein CASSVVDRVAGGYTF.

The V and J genes are TRBV30 and TRBJ1-1; 9 bases line up with TRBD1. Losses at the gene ends were 5 bases for V and 7 bases for J; bases not matched to a gene: 5. CDR1 and CDR2 from the germline V gene are GTSNPN and SVGIG (reference sequence). This CDR3 has 12 residues. DNA of the CDR3: TGTGCCTGGGAACAGGGGGCCGATGAAGCTTTCTTT. As protein: CAWEQGADEAFF.

The rearrangement links TRBV6-5 to TRBJ1-2, with no clear D. The CDR3 loop spans 15 amino acids. Deletions cut 0 bases from V and 6 bases from J, with 14 bases between. Germline values: CDR1 MNHEY, CDR2 SVGAGI. In DNA form, the CDR3 reads TGTGCCAGCAGTTACTCGAATGGGTATTCGGATGGCTACACCTTC. Translation gives CASSYSNGYSDGYTF.

This clone occurred once. V gene TRBV18 combines with J gene TRBJ2-1; 10 nucleotides align to TRBD2. J lost 5 bases, V lost 2 bases, and 6 bases had no gene match. This CDR3 has 16 amino acids. Germline V lookup: CDR1 KGHSH, CDR2 LQKENI. CDR3 DNA sequence: TGTGCCAGCTCACCATCTAGCGGGAGTCGGCACAATGAGCAGTTCTTC. This sequence encodes CASSPSSGSRHNEQFF.

The rearrangement uses TRBV15 and TRBJ1-2; 7 nucleotides match TRBD1. Trimming removed 0 bases from V and 8 bases from J; junction bases left unmatched: 9. There are 15 residues in the CDR3. In germline, CDR1 is LNHNV, CDR2 YYDKDF (reference sequence). The CDR3 DNA sequence: TGTGCCACCAGCAGAGATCTGGGCAGGGGGGACGGCTACACCTTC. Translated: CATSRDLGRGDGYTF.

This chain joins TRBV7-2 and TRBJ2-7; the match to TRBD2 covers 12 bases. The CDR3 is 15 residues long. Germline CDR1 SGHTA, CDR2 FQGNSA. V was pared by 5 bases and J by 2 bases, with 4 bases of the junction left unmatched. CDR3 DNA sequence: TGTGCCAGCAGCCCCGGACTAGCGGGGACCTACGAGCAGTACTTC. Protein product: CASSPGLAGTYEQYF.

This clone was found once. CDR3: CASSEFSSYEQYF. CDR3 sequence (DNA): TGTGCCAGCAGTGAATTTAGCTCCTACGAGCAGTACTTC. V is TRBV2 and J is TRBJ2-7; D gene unclear. The CDR3 consists of 13 residues. Germline CDR1 reads SNHLY; CDR2 reads FYNNEI. V was cut by 2 bases and J by 0 bases, with 5 bases left in between.

This clone was counted a single time. The chain joins TRBV15 to TRBJ1-1; 7 positions match TRBD1. The trim removed 0 bases at V and 0 bases at J, leaving 4 bases unmatched. There are 16 residues in the CDR3. CDR1 is LNHNV, CDR2 YYDKDF, per germline (reference sequence). In DNA, the CDR3 is TGTGCCACCAGCAGAGATGGGACAGCGTTGAACACTGAAGCTTTCTTT. This sequence encodes CATSRDGTALNTEAFF. Full variable domain (rest looked up from reference TRBV15 and TRBJ1-1): DAMVIQNPRYQVTQFGKPVTLSCSQTLNHNVMYWYQQKSSQAPKLLFHYYDKDFNNEADTPDNFQSRRPNTSFCFLDIRSPGLGDTAMYLCATSRDGTALNTEAFFGQGTRLTVV.

The V call is TRBV12-3 or TRBV12-4, the J call TRBJ2-3; 7 nucleotides match TRBD2. The CDR3 covers 13 residues. J was trimmed by 2 bases and V by 7 bases; bases with no gene match: 3. The CDR3, as DNA: TGTGCCAGCACACGGGAGGTCACAGATACGCAGTATTTT. Amino acid sequence: CASTREVTDTQYF.

The rearrangement uses TRBV19 and TRBJ2-2; D possibly matches TRBD1 or TRBD2 (5 bases each). This CDR3 has 14 amino acids. The germline gives CDR1 LNHDA, CDR2 SQIVND (reference sequence). The V and J ends lost 5 bases and 5 bases respectively, with 12 bases between them. In DNA form, the CDR3 reads TGTGCCAGTAGTTGGGACCAAAGTACCGGGGAGCTGTTTTTT. Its protein product is CASSWDQSTGELFF.

This clone was detected once. The J gene is TRBJ2-7, the V gene TRBV19; D possibly corresponds to TRBD2 (6 bases). The CDR3 sequence is 15 residues long. Looked up from germline, CDR1 is LNHDA and CDR2 is SQIVND (reference sequence). V lost 6 bases and J 3 bases, leaving 18 bases between the germline ends. CDR3 in DNA: TGTGCCAGTAGCTTGGGACTCTCCCCAGGCTACGAGCAGTACTTC. Its translation: CASSLGLSPGYEQYF.

V and J are TRBV6-5 and TRBJ2-7; 11 nucleotides agree with TRBD1. Germline V lookup: CDR1 MNHEY, CDR2 SVGAGI. CDR3 size: 14 residues. With 6 bases clipped from V and 4 bases from J, the junction kept 5 bases outside the gene matches. The CDR3 DNA reads as TGTGCCAGCAGCCGTGGACAGGGGGCGTACGAGCAGTACTTC. Translating gives CASSRGQGAYEQYF.

The chain is built from TRBV7-9 and TRBJ2-1; D unclear. This CDR3 has 13 amino acids. Germline V lookup: CDR1 SEHNR, CDR2 FQNEAQ (reference sequence). Trimming removed 4 bases from V and 5 bases from J, with 9 bases in between. CDR3 coding DNA: TGTGCCAGCAGCTCCAGGAGCGACAATGAGCAGTTCTTC. It encodes CASSSRSDNEQFF.